Below are 14 T cell receptor beta chains sequenced from a single sample in a study of vaccination and CD4 T cells after COVID-19. TCRdb re-derived calls from the PCR reads in MiXCR, one entry per CDR3 protein. The sample shows approximately 20,000 distinct CDR3 sequences, approximately 65% of them seen only once. The material sequenced was CD4+ T cells from blood, taken before SARS-CoV-2 vaccination. These receptors originate from a human donor who had recovered from COVID-19.

J is TRBJ2-7 and V is TRBV7-9; maybe TRBD1 (7 bases). Trimming took off 7 bases at V and 0 bases at J, with 16 bases between the two ends. The CDR3 runs to 15 residues. Germline-derived CDR1 and CDR2 are SEHNR and FQNEAQ (reference sequence). The chain's CDR3 is CASTRGAGPSYEQYF. Here the CDR3 DNA reads TGTGCCAGCACCAGGGGGGCGGGGCCCTCCTACGAGCAGTACTTC.

J is TRBJ2-1 and V is TRBV18; D gene unclear. Trimming stripped 2 bases from V and 5 bases from J, with 7 bases between. The CDR3 runs to 13 residues. Germline-derived CDR1 and CDR2 are KGHSH and LQKENI. The DNA of the CDR3 is TGTGCCAGCTCACCAGTGGCAGACAATGAGCAGTTCTTC. Protein product: CASSPVADNEQFF.

This clonotype was found a few times. CDR3 protein: CASSEAGGSQPQHF. As DNA, the CDR3 is TGTGCCAGCAGTGAAGCAGGGGGTAGTCAGCCCCAGCATTTT. V usage is TRBV6-1 and J usage is TRBJ1-5; tentative D call: TRBD1 (6 bases). CDR1 is MNHNS, CDR2 SASEGT, per germline. V dropped 0 bases and J dropped 6 bases, with 9 bases sitting between them. The CDR3 has 14 amino acids.

V usage is TRBV24-1 and J usage is TRBJ2-3, with D perhaps matching TRBD1 or TRBD2 (6 bases each). V was pared by 9 bases and J by 1 base, with 13 bases between. Germline V gives CDR1 KGHDR, CDR2 SFDVKD. The CDR3 runs 14 residues. The CDR3 spells CATFGGGRTDTQYF. DNA of the CDR3: TGTGCCACCTTCGGGGGCGGGCGCACAGATACGCAGTATTTT.

This clonotype has only one observation. V usage is TRBV23-1 and J usage is TRBJ2-2; D ambiguous. Being an ORF, TRBV23-1 has a function that is uncertain. There are 19 residues in the CDR3. Trimming removed 0 bases at V and 5 bases at J, with 22 bases between. The CDR3 DNA reads as TGCGCCAGCAGTCAATCGTTGCGTCAAGGGCAGCAGCCTACCGGGGAGCTGTTTTTT. It codes for CASSQSLRQGQQPTGELFF.

V and J are TRBV10-3 and TRBJ2-7; D unresolved. This CDR3 has 12 residues. Trimming stripped 3 bases from V and 7 bases from J, with 10 bases between. Germline lookup yields CDR1 ENHRY and CDR2 SYGVKD. The CDR3 region has the DNA TGTGCCATCAGTGAAAGAGTTGGGGAGCAGTACTTC. Translated, it gives CAISERVGEQYF.

This clonotype was counted between two and nine times. This chain links TRBV24-1 with TRBJ2-7, with a weak D call TRBD2 (6 bases). The germline V gene encodes CDR1 KGHDR and CDR2 SFDVKD. This CDR3 is built from 14 residues. Deletions cut 3 bases from V and 0 bases from J, with 8 bases between. This chain's CDR3 is CATSDPGGSYEQYF. In DNA form, the CDR3 reads TGTGCCACCAGTGATCCCGGGGGCTCCTACGAGCAGTACTTC.

This chain links TRBV7-6 with TRBJ2-2, with D unclear. Trimming left V 5 bases short and J 1 base short, with 11 bases between. This CDR3 is 15 amino acids long. Germline V lookup: CDR1 SGHVS, CDR2 FNYEAQ. CDR3 DNA: TGTGCCAGCAGCCGCCTTGCGGTGAACACCGGGGAGCTGTTTTTT. Translating gives CASSRLAVNTGELFF.

This clonotype was observed a few times. V is TRBV28 and J is TRBJ1-5, with 9 bases matching TRBD1. Germline CDR1 reads MDHEN; CDR2 reads SYDVKM. V dropped 3 bases and J dropped 4; count of bases not matched to a gene: 10. This CDR3 has 17 amino acids. CDR3 amino acids: CASSFLKGTGRNQPQHF. In nucleotides, the CDR3 is TGTGCCAGCAGTTTTCTCAAGGGGACAGGGAGGAATCAGCCCCAGCATTTT. The complete variable domain, with remaining parts taken from reference TRBV28 and TRBJ1-5, reads DVKVTQSSRYLVKRTGEKVFLECVQDMDHENMFWYRQDPGLGLRLIYFSYDVKMKEKGDIPEGYSVSREKKERFSLILESASTNQTSMYLCASSFLKGTGRNQPQHFGDGTRLSIL.

This clonotype showed up just a few times. The genes are TRBV19 and TRBJ1-1; tentatively, D is TRBD1 (6 bases). Trimming took off 6 bases at V and 1 base at J, with 12 bases between the two ends. This CDR3 has 14 residues. Germline V CDR1 and CDR2: LNHDA, SQIVND (reference sequence). CDR3 residues: CASSPRGRNTEAFF. As DNA, the CDR3 is TGTGCCAGTAGCCCCAGGGGTCGGAACACTGAAGCTTTCTTT.

V is TRBV20-1 and J is TRBJ2-1; D may be TRBD2 (5 bases). CDR3 length equals 17 residues. Germline CDR1 and CDR2: DFQATT and SNEGSKA (reference sequence). Deletions cut 1 base from V and 1 base from J, with 17 bases between. CDR3 loop: CSARVGSSVGSYNEQFF. Written as DNA, the CDR3 is TGCAGTGCTAGAGTTGGGAGTAGCGTCGGATCCTACAATGAGCAGTTCTTC.

V usage is TRBV20-1 and J usage is TRBJ1-5; 7 nucleotides line up with TRBD1. The germline gives CDR1 DFQATT, CDR2 SNEGSKA (reference sequence). The ends lost 0 bases at V and 3 bases at J; junction bases unmatched: 11. The CDR3 runs to 17 residues. As DNA, the CDR3 is TGCAGTGCTAGAGAACCCTCAGGGGGTGTTATCAATCAGCCCCAGCATTTT. Translation gives CSAREPSGGVINQPQHF.

The chain is built from TRBV20-1 and TRBJ2-2; 7 positions match TRBD2. This CDR3 has 15 amino acids. Germline CDR1 and CDR2: DFQATT and SNEGSKA (reference sequence). V gave up 6 bases and J gave up 2 bases; unmatched junction bases: 9. This chain's CDR3 is CSAHVAGDNTGELFF. CDR3 in DNA: TGCAGTGCACACGTGGCGGGAGATAACACCGGGGAGCTGTTTTTT.

The rearrangement uses TRBV7-8 and TRBJ2-3; 13 bases fit TRBD2. The CDR3 runs to 16 residues. The trim removed 5 bases at V and 1 base at J, leaving 3 bases unmatched. CDR1 is SGHVS, CDR2 FQNEAQ, per germline. The CDR3 bases are TGTGCCAGCAGCCTACTAGCGGGAGGGGGCACAGATACGCAGTATTTT. Encoded protein: CASSLLAGGGTDTQYF.